These T cell receptor beta chains were read from a single sample in a study of blood T cell repertoires in COVID-19. Repertoires were generated with immunoSEQ multiplex PCR, while TCRdb's copy carries only in-frame clones and drops some. In the table there are a few hundred thousand clones, approximately 86% of which are singletons. The material sequenced was PBMCs or T cells enriched from blood (not recorded which). The receptor set was obtained from a woman aged 45-65 years who had recovered from COVID-19. Each CDR3 is given with its conserved first and last residue. Each record gives: CDR3 length, V gene, J gene, clone size, D gene, CDR3 DNA, CDR3 protein. The D gene is left open where the match is weak. Size values are once, few and many counts, or a class for expanded clones, and some rows have none.

cdr3_length: 14; v_call: TRBV9; j_call: TRBJ1-1; clone_size: once; d_call: .; cdr3_nt: TGTGCCAGCAGCGGGACTCCCGGGGACACTGAAGCTTTCTTT; cdr3_aa: CASSGTPGDTEAFF
cdr3_length: 14; v_call: TRBV10-3; j_call: TRBJ2-5; clone_size: .; d_call: .; cdr3_nt: TGTGCCACCCTCGAGAGGAACGCGGGGGAGACCCAGTACTTC; cdr3_aa: CATLERNAGETQYF
cdr3_length: 16; v_call: TRBV7-2; j_call: TRBJ1-5; clone_size: .; d_call: TRBD1; cdr3_nt: TGTGCCAGCAGCCCACGATCCGGGACAGGGAATCAGCCCCAGCATTTT; cdr3_aa: CASSPRSGTGNQPQHF
cdr3_length: 14; v_call: TRBV4-1; j_call: TRBJ2-7; clone_size: .; d_call: .; cdr3_nt: TGCGCCAGCAGCCAACTCGAGGGGGTGTACGAGCAGTACTTC; cdr3_aa: CASSQLEGVYEQYF
cdr3_length: 15; v_call: TRBV5-4; j_call: TRBJ2-4; clone_size: .; d_call: .; cdr3_nt: TGTGCCAGCAGCCTGGGGCCAGGAGGGGCTAACATTCAGTACTTC; cdr3_aa: CASSLGPGGANIQYF
cdr3_length: 15; v_call: TRBV5-6; j_call: TRBJ2-1; clone_size: .; d_call: TRBD1; cdr3_nt: TGTGCCAGCAGCCCTGACAGGGGTTTCTACAATGAGCAGTTCTTC; cdr3_aa: CASSPDRGFYNEQFF
cdr3_length: 16; v_call: TRBV27; j_call: TRBJ2-7; clone_size: .; d_call: .; cdr3_nt: TGTGCCAGCACTCCAACCCGACTAATAGGTGTTAACGAGCAGTACTTC; cdr3_aa: CASTPTRLIGVNEQYF
cdr3_length: 14; v_call: TRBV10-2; j_call: TRBJ2-1; clone_size: .; d_call: TRBD2; cdr3_nt: TGCGCCAGCAGTTTAGCGGGAGGGCTTGGTGAGCAGTTCTTC; cdr3_aa: CASSLAGGLGEQFF
cdr3_length: 16; v_call: TRBV7-9; j_call: TRBJ2-1; clone_size: .; d_call: TRBD2; cdr3_nt: TGTGCCAGCAGGCCGACTAGCGGGAGGGCTCACATTGAGCAGTTCTTC; cdr3_aa: CASRPTSGRAHIEQFF
cdr3_length: 11; v_call: TRBV5-1; j_call: TRBJ2-7; clone_size: .; d_call: .; cdr3_nt: TGCGCCAGCAGCTCCGGGACACAGTGGTACTTC; cdr3_aa: CASSSGTQWYF
cdr3_length: 12; v_call: TRBV12-3/TRBV12-4; j_call: TRBJ2-7; clone_size: .; d_call: .; cdr3_nt: TGTGCCAGTAAGGGTGGCGGGGACGAGCAGTACTTC; cdr3_aa: CASKGGGDEQYF
cdr3_length: 17; v_call: TRBV5-8; j_call: TRBJ1-1; clone_size: .; d_call: .; cdr3_nt: TGTGCCAGCAGCTTGGGAGCCTCTTCAGCGGGGGACACTGAAGCTTTCTTT; cdr3_aa: CASSLGASSAGDTEAFF
cdr3_length: 14; v_call: TRBV18; j_call: TRBJ1-2; clone_size: .; d_call: TRBD1; cdr3_nt: TGTGCCAGCTCACCAGGGACAGGGATAGGTGGCTACACCTTC; cdr3_aa: CASSPGTGIGGYTF
cdr3_length: 11; v_call: TRBV9; j_call: TRBJ1-1; clone_size: .; d_call: .; cdr3_nt: TGTGCCAGCAGCGGTACAGCTGAAGCTTTCTTT; cdr3_aa: CASSGTAEAFF
cdr3_length: 13; v_call: TRBV4-1; j_call: TRBJ2-5; clone_size: .; d_call: .; cdr3_nt: TGCGCCAGCTGTAGGCTCGTGGGAGAGACCCAGTACTTC; cdr3_aa: CASCRLVGETQYF
cdr3_length: 13; v_call: TRBV5-1; j_call: TRBJ1-4; clone_size: .; d_call: .; cdr3_nt: TGCGCCAGCAGCTTGGACATACCAGGAAAACTGTTTTTT; cdr3_aa: CASSLDIPGKLFF
cdr3_length: 17; v_call: TRBV7-3; j_call: TRBJ2-2; clone_size: .; d_call: TRBD2; cdr3_nt: TGTGCCAGCAGCTTAGGAGGTGGGAGGGCCGGAAACGGGGAGCTGTTTTTT; cdr3_aa: CASSLGGGRAGNGELFF
cdr3_length: 13; v_call: TRBV12-3/TRBV12-4; j_call: TRBJ1-3; clone_size: once; d_call: .; cdr3_nt: TGTGCCAGCAGTACTTCCCCTGGAAACACCATATATTTT; cdr3_aa: CASSTSPGNTIYF
cdr3_length: 15; v_call: TRBV4-3; j_call: TRBJ2-7; clone_size: .; d_call: TRBD1; cdr3_nt: TGCGCCAGCAGCCCCGGGACAGGGAGCTCCTACGAGCAGTACTTC; cdr3_aa: CASSPGTGSSYEQYF
cdr3_length: 12; v_call: TRBV18; j_call: TRBJ1-1; clone_size: .; d_call: .; cdr3_nt: TGTGCCAGCTCCTCTCACATGACTGAAGCTTTCTTT; cdr3_aa: CASSSHMTEAFF
cdr3_length: 18; v_call: TRBV9; j_call: TRBJ2-7; clone_size: .; d_call: TRBD2; cdr3_nt: TGTGCCAGCAGCGTTGGACTAGCGGGAGGCTCCTCATCGGGCGAGCAGTACTTC; cdr3_aa: CASSVGLAGGSSSGEQYF
cdr3_length: 13; v_call: TRBV5-4; j_call: TRBJ2-7; clone_size: .; d_call: TRBD2; cdr3_nt: TGTGCCAGCCACTTAGCGGGAGGCTACGAGCAGTACTTC; cdr3_aa: CASHLAGGYEQYF
cdr3_length: 12; v_call: TRBV20-1; j_call: TRBJ1-2; clone_size: .; d_call: .; cdr3_nt: TGCAGTGCTAGTTCTCAACTCTATGGCTACACCTTC; cdr3_aa: CSASSQLYGYTF
cdr3_length: 15; v_call: TRBV19; j_call: TRBJ1-1; clone_size: .; d_call: .; cdr3_nt: TGTGCCAGTAGTAACCCCCTGCGGGGGGGCACTGAAGCTTTCTTT; cdr3_aa: CASSNPLRGGTEAFF
cdr3_length: 16; v_call: TRBV3-1/TRBV3-2; j_call: TRBJ1-1; clone_size: .; d_call: .; cdr3_nt: TGTGCCAGCAGCCAAGGAGGGGCCGGGGGGAACACTGAAGCTTTCTTT; cdr3_aa: CASSQGGAGGNTEAFF
cdr3_length: 16; v_call: TRBV7-8; j_call: TRBJ2-7; clone_size: .; d_call: TRBD1; cdr3_nt: TGTGCCAGCAGCCAACGTCCGGGACAGGGACCGGACGAGCAGTACTTC; cdr3_aa: CASSQRPGQGPDEQYF
cdr3_length: 15; v_call: TRBV6-5; j_call: TRBJ1-2; clone_size: .; d_call: .; cdr3_nt: TGTGCCAGCAGGAACCCTTTGACAGGCAACTATGGCTACACCTTC; cdr3_aa: CASRNPLTGNYGYTF
cdr3_length: 16; v_call: TRBV18; j_call: TRBJ2-4; clone_size: .; d_call: TRBD2; cdr3_nt: TGTGCCAGCTCACTGGTAGCGGGAGGCGACAAAAACATTCAGTACTTC; cdr3_aa: CASSLVAGGDKNIQYF
cdr3_length: 16; v_call: TRBV5-1; j_call: TRBJ2-1; clone_size: .; d_call: .; cdr3_nt: TGCGCCAGCAGCCTAACCGGGGGAAGCTCCTACAATGAGCAGTTCTTC; cdr3_aa: CASSLTGGSSYNEQFF
cdr3_length: 16; v_call: TRBV5-4; j_call: TRBJ2-2; clone_size: .; d_call: TRBD2; cdr3_nt: TGTGCCAGCAGCTTGGGACCGGGAGGGGACACCGGGGAGCTGTTTTTT; cdr3_aa: CASSLGPGGDTGELFF
cdr3_length: 11; v_call: TRBV12-3/TRBV12-4; j_call: TRBJ2-7; clone_size: .; d_call: .; cdr3_nt: TGTGCCAGCAGTTCCCTCTACGAGCAGTACTTC; cdr3_aa: CASSSLYEQYF
cdr3_length: 15; v_call: TRBV20-1; j_call: TRBJ1-5; clone_size: once; d_call: .; cdr3_nt: TGCAGTGCTAGTCCCCCGACGGGTAGCAATCAGCCCCAGCATTTT; cdr3_aa: CSASPPTGSNQPQHF
cdr3_length: 14; v_call: TRBV6-1; j_call: TRBJ2-7; clone_size: .; d_call: .; cdr3_nt: TGTGCCAGCAGTGACAGTTCGCTAGACTACGAGCAGTACTTC; cdr3_aa: CASSDSSLDYEQYF
cdr3_length: 12; v_call: TRBV19; j_call: TRBJ1-5; clone_size: .; d_call: .; cdr3_nt: TGTGCCAGTAGGGGAGGGGACCAGCCCCAGCATTTT; cdr3_aa: CASRGGDQPQHF
cdr3_length: 11; v_call: TRBV5-5; j_call: TRBJ1-2; clone_size: .; d_call: .; cdr3_nt: TGTGCCAGCAGCTTGGACTCCGGCTACACCTTC; cdr3_aa: CASSLDSGYTF
cdr3_length: 12; v_call: TRBV15; j_call: TRBJ2-7; clone_size: .; d_call: TRBD2; cdr3_nt: TGTGCCACCAGCACCGGGAGGTACGAGCAGTACTTC; cdr3_aa: CATSTGRYEQYF
cdr3_length: 14; v_call: TRBV10-1; j_call: TRBJ1-2; clone_size: .; d_call: .; cdr3_nt: TGCGCCAGCAGCACAGGGAACCCGGCCCATGGCTACACCTTC; cdr3_aa: CASSTGNPAHGYTF
cdr3_length: 14; v_call: TRBV27; j_call: TRBJ1-6; clone_size: .; d_call: .; cdr3_nt: TGTGCCAGCAGTCTCGGGTCGAACATTCAAGCCCTCCACTTT; cdr3_aa: CASSLGSNIQALHF
cdr3_length: 14; v_call: TRBV19; j_call: TRBJ2-7; clone_size: .; d_call: TRBD2; cdr3_nt: TGTGCCAGTAACCCATCGGGAGGCTTCTACGAGCAGTACTTC; cdr3_aa: CASNPSGGFYEQYF
cdr3_length: 13; v_call: TRBV5-1; j_call: TRBJ2-7; clone_size: .; d_call: .; cdr3_nt: TGCGCCAGCAGAAAACAGAGCTCCTACGAGCAGTACTTC; cdr3_aa: CASRKQSSYEQYF
cdr3_length: 15; v_call: TRBV5-1; j_call: TRBJ2-1; clone_size: .; d_call: .; cdr3_nt: TGCGCCAGCAGCAAGGAGGGGACTCACTACAATGAGCAGTTCTTC; cdr3_aa: CASSKEGTHYNEQFF
cdr3_length: 15; v_call: TRBV7-2; j_call: TRBJ1-4; clone_size: .; d_call: .; cdr3_nt: TGTGCCAGCAGCTTAGTGCAGGGAGGAGAAGAAAAACTGTTTTTT; cdr3_aa: CASSLVQGGEEKLFF
cdr3_length: 12; v_call: TRBV11-1; j_call: TRBJ2-7; clone_size: .; d_call: .; cdr3_nt: TGTGCCAGCAGCTTATCAAACTACGAGCAGTACTTC; cdr3_aa: CASSLSNYEQYF
cdr3_length: 15; v_call: TRBV5-1; j_call: TRBJ2-3; clone_size: .; d_call: .; cdr3_nt: TGCGCCAGCAGCTTGGTAAGCGGGAGCACAGATACGCAGTATTTT; cdr3_aa: CASSLVSGSTDTQYF
cdr3_length: 13; v_call: TRBV6-5; j_call: TRBJ2-7; clone_size: .; d_call: .; cdr3_nt: TGTGCCAGCAGAAAAAGGGGTAGAAGCGAGCAGTACTTC; cdr3_aa: CASRKRGRSEQYF
cdr3_length: 15; v_call: TRBV11-2; j_call: TRBJ2-7; clone_size: .; d_call: .; cdr3_nt: TGTGCCAGCAGCTCCAACAGGGGAGGTCCCTACGAGCAGTACTTC; cdr3_aa: CASSSNRGGPYEQYF
cdr3_length: 17; v_call: TRBV6-2/TRBV6-3; j_call: TRBJ2-7; clone_size: .; d_call: TRBD2; cdr3_nt: TGTGCCAGCAGTTTTTCAGTGGGGCTAGCGGAAACCTACGAGCAGTACTTC; cdr3_aa: CASSFSVGLAETYEQYF
cdr3_length: 15; v_call: TRBV28; j_call: TRBJ1-4; clone_size: .; d_call: TRBD1; cdr3_nt: TGTGCCAGCAGTTTGACCGGGACAGGGAATGAAAAACTGTTTTTT; cdr3_aa: CASSLTGTGNEKLFF
cdr3_length: 14; v_call: TRBV6-5; j_call: TRBJ2-1; clone_size: .; d_call: .; cdr3_nt: TGTGCCAGCGACGTGGCGGGCTCCTACAATGAGCAGTTCTTC; cdr3_aa: CASDVAGSYNEQFF
cdr3_length: 15; v_call: TRBV7-2; j_call: TRBJ2-5; clone_size: few; d_call: TRBD2; cdr3_nt: TGTGCCAGCAGCCCCCTTGGCGGGAGGCAAGAGACCCAGTACTTC; cdr3_aa: CASSPLGGRQETQYF
cdr3_length: 12; v_call: TRBV5-6; j_call: TRBJ2-7; clone_size: .; d_call: .; cdr3_nt: TGTGCCAGCAGCTTCCAGGGGTACGAGCAGTACTTC; cdr3_aa: CASSFQGYEQYF
cdr3_length: 17; v_call: TRBV5-4; j_call: TRBJ1-3; clone_size: .; d_call: TRBD1; cdr3_nt: TGTGCCAGCAGCTTGCAGGGACAGGTCGGCTCTGGAAACACCATATATTTT; cdr3_aa: CASSLQGQVGSGNTIYF
cdr3_length: 11; v_call: TRBV2; j_call: TRBJ1-2; clone_size: .; d_call: .; cdr3_nt: TGTGCCAGCGGGAACAGGGACGGCTACACCTTC; cdr3_aa: CASGNRDGYTF
cdr3_length: 15; v_call: TRBV15; j_call: TRBJ2-5; clone_size: .; d_call: .; cdr3_nt: TGTGCCACCAGCAGAGATGGGGGGTGGGAAGAGACCCAGTACTTC; cdr3_aa: CATSRDGGWEETQYF